This T cell receptor (beta chain) was identified in a study of shared clonotypes between healthy human individuals. Whole-study context: CD4 naive cells filled three plates per donor, CD4 memory three, CD8 naive two and CD8 memory one. Study results and limitations: Despite large depth, sorted-subset datasets appeared incompletely sequenced.

Measured with immunoSEQ multiplex PCR; TCRdb has only the in-frame clones, and not every one. The sample carries approximately 1,000,000 clones, 75% to 85% recorded once. Note on this clone: Its antigen is not known.

V was cut by 3 bases and J by 0 bases, with 6 bases left in between. This CDR3 comprises 13 residues. CDR1 LNHDA and CDR2 SQIVND come from the germline V gene (reference sequence). Input material: memory CD4+ T cells from PBMCs. The subset denotes: CD45RA-negative fraction. V gene TRBV19 combines with J gene TRBJ2-7; no clear D gene. This clonotype was sampled from a man aged 18 to 35 in good health. Some clones in this sample may be carry-over from other donors' samples. CDR3 in amino acids: CASSMQASYEQYF. CDR3 nucleotides: TGTGCCAGTAGTATGCAGGCCTCCTACGAGCAGTACTTC.